This entry concerns a single T cell receptor beta chain. It lacks a known antigen. The sample holds no much larger clone one base away, and base qualities are not on file. CDR1 and CDR2 (LNHDA, SQIVND) derive from the germline V gene (reference sequence). The CDR3 runs 16 residues from the cysteine to the phenylalanine. Here the CDR3 DNA is all that survives: 48 bases in frame from base 1. At the junction V is shortened by 3 bases and J by 8 bases, with 22 bases in between. The data belong to a study of radiotherapy plus CTLA-4 blockade in lung cancer (dated by TCRdb to the late 2010s). For the wider study: Objective responses were observed in about a sixth of enrolled patients, and disease control was achieved in 30% to 40%. Findings and caveats that apply to the study as a whole: TCR clones derived from tumors expanded in peripheral blood after treatment with radiotherapy and ipilimumab. Early dynamic changes in blood T cell clones, together with increased serum interferon-beta after radiation, were reported as the strongest predictors of response.

Focal radiation therapy combined with CTLA-4 blockade (ipilimumab) was tested in patients with chemo-refractory metastatic non-small-cell lung cancer. Library construction relied on the immunoSEQ multiplex PCR assay. TCRdb carries this immuneACCESS record with in-frame sequences only. Its versions omit some clonotypes, under half of them owing to an unresolved V gene in the studies checked, with the rest unexplained. The table for this sample lists 95,000 to 150,000 clones; 80% to 90% of them were counted only once. 5.5% to 8.5% of the sample goes to the ten largest clones. This TCR came from a human donor with non-small cell lung cancer that progressed on radiotherapy plus ipilimumab. The rearranged chain carries TRBV19 and TRBJ1-2; the D gene remains uncertain. Sequencing was performed on peripheral blood, taken from a patient treated with radiotherapy plus ipilimumab. Here is the DNA: TGTGCCAGTAGTATGTTCGAGCTCTGGGGTTCGGGGGGCTACACCTTC. It is translated as CASSMFELWGSGGYTF.